Listed here are 27 T cell receptor beta chains from one sample, sequenced in a study of shared clonotypes between healthy human individuals. CD45RO-negative, CCR7-positively selected cells formed the naive CD8 fraction, excluding terminally differentiated effector memory CD45RA+ cells. Assay: immunoSEQ multiplex PCR; the TCRdb copy retains only in-frame clones and omits some. This sample carries more than 2 million clones, around 95% of them seen once, and the ten largest clones take over 1.5%. Sequenced: naive CD8+ T cells from PBMCs. The receptors shown here come from a man between 18 and 35 years old in good health. Some clones in this sample may be carry-over from other donors' samples.

The rearrangement links TRBV6-6 to TRBJ2-7; 8 bases line up with TRBD1. V lost 0 bases, J lost 6 bases, and 4 bases stayed unmatched. The V gene's germline CDR1 is MNHNY and CDR2 SVGAGI (reference sequence). The CDR3 spans 14 residues. The CDR3: CASSYSDRVGEQYF. The CDR3 DNA sequence: TGTGCCAGCAGTTACTCGGACAGGGTCGGCGAGCAGTACTTC.

The V and J genes are TRBV4-1 and TRBJ1-1, with 7 bases fitting TRBD1. Per the germline V gene, CDR1 is MGHRA and CDR2 is YSYEKL. CDR3 length equals 16 residues. V shed 3 bases, J shed 0 bases, and the junction held 7 bases outside the gene matches. The CDR3 spells CASSHEQGSMNTEAFF. The CDR3 DNA follows: TGCGCCAGCAGCCATGAACAGGGGTCAATGAACACTGAAGCTTTCTTT.

This clone was seen a single time. The rearrangement links TRBV11-2 to TRBJ2-3, with D tentatively TRBD2 (5 bases). CDR3 length: 16 residues. V dropped 8 bases and J dropped 4 bases, with 22 bases sitting between them. Germline assignment: CDR1 SGHAT and CDR2 FQNNGV. The CDR3 here is CASSNPSSVGADTQYF. CDR3 DNA sequence: TGTGCCAGCTCAAATCCCTCATCGGTCGGGGCAGATACGCAGTATTTT. The full variable domain, rest sourced from reference TRBV11-2 and TRBJ2-3, is EAGVAQSPRYKIIEKRQSVAFWCNPISGHATLYWYQQILGQGPKLLIQFQNNGVVDDSQLPKDRFSAERLKGVDSTLKIQPAKLEDSAVYLCASSNPSSVGADTQYFGPGTRLTVL.

Concerning this clone itself: This sample also contains other DNA sequences that code for the same CDR3. The chain uses TRBV27 and TRBJ2-7; D remains ambiguous. V gave up 5 bases and J gave up 6 bases, with 11 bases separating them. CDR3 size: 12 residues. Germline CDR1 and CDR2: MNHEY and SMNVEV (reference sequence). The CDR3 spells CASSIGVGEQYF. DNA of the CDR3: TGTGCCAGCAGTATTGGGGTTGGCGAGCAGTACTTC.

The rearrangement links TRBV29-1 to TRBJ2-5; D gene ambiguous. CDR3 length: 13 residues. The V and J ends lost 8 bases and 1 base respectively, with 14 bases between them. Germline CDR1 and CDR2: SQVTM and ANQGSEA. For the CDR3, the DNA is TGCAGCAGTGAATGGGATCTCCAAGAGACCCAGTACTTC. Translated, it gives CSSEWDLQETQYF. Based on the CDR3 plus reference TRBV29-1 and TRBJ2-5, the full variable domain is SAVISQKPSRDICQRGTSLTIQCQVDSQVTMMFWYRQQPGQSLTLIATANQGSEATYESGFVIDKFPISRPNLTFSTLTVSNMSPEDSSIYLCSSEWDLQETQYFGPGTRLLVL.

The rearrangement joins TRBV28 to TRBJ2-2; 15 bases line up with TRBD2. The CDR3 spans 15 residues. In germline, CDR1 is MDHEN, CDR2 SYDVKM. Losses at the gene ends were 5 bases for V and 8 bases for J; bases not matched to a gene: 3. The DNA for the CDR3 is TGTGCCAGCAGTGAGGGACTAGCGGGAGGAGGGGAGCTGTTTTTT. Amino acid sequence: CASSEGLAGGGELFF.

This chain links TRBV5-1 with TRBJ2-3; D possibly matches TRBD1 or TRBD2 (5 bases each). Germline-derived CDR1 and CDR2 are SGHRS and YFSETQ. Trimming pared 4 bases from V and 6 bases from J, leaving 27 bases between. The CDR3 sequence is 18 residues long. CDR3 protein: CASSPWGSREPLVDTQYF. The CDR3 DNA reads as TGCGCCAGCAGCCCCTGGGGGAGCCGCGAACCATTGGTGGATACGCAGTATTTT.

V usage is TRBV6-6 and J usage is TRBJ1-4, with TRBD1 identical over 11 bases. This CDR3 has 14 residues. The germline gives CDR1 MNHNY, CDR2 SVGAGI (reference sequence). Trimming cost V 5 bases and J 8 bases; bases outside gene matches: 4. Here the CDR3 DNA reads TGTGCCAGCAGTGGACAGGGGGCAGAAGAAAAACTGTTTTTT. Its protein is CASSGQGAEEKLFF.

The gene calls are TRBV9 and TRBJ1-5; 7 bases align to TRBD1. V shed 5 bases and J 3 bases; nucleotides not matched to a gene: 5. CDR1 is SGDLS, CDR2 YYNGEE, per germline. The CDR3 totals 14 residues. The CDR3 spells CASSATGANQPQHF. CDR3 DNA: TGTGCCAGCAGTGCCACAGGGGCCAATCAGCCCCAGCATTTT. Based on the CDR3 plus reference TRBV9 and TRBJ1-5, the full variable domain is DSGVTQTPKHLITATGQRVTLRCSPRSGDLSVYWYQQSLDQGLQFLIQYYNGEERAKGNILERFSAQQFPDLHSELNLSSLELGDSALYFCASSATGANQPQHFGDGTRLSIL.

Concerning this clone: Different DNA sequences within this sample yield the same CDR3. The gene calls are TRBV6-5 and TRBJ2-1; D gene unclear. V shed 8 bases and J shed 3 bases, with 8 bases lying between them. CDR1 MNHEY and CDR2 SVGAGI come from the germline V gene. The CDR3 runs 12 residues. The CDR3 region is CASSGSYNEQFF. For the CDR3, the DNA is TGTGCCAGCTCCGGCAGCTACAATGAGCAGTTCTTC.

This clone was observed once. The V gene is TRBV5-1, the J gene TRBJ2-1; the D gene is possibly TRBD2 (6 bases). Trimming cost V 2 bases and J 3 bases, with 15 bases left between them. This CDR3 is 16 amino acids long. The germline CDR1 and CDR2 sequences are SGHRS and YFSETQ. The DNA for the CDR3 is TGCGCCAGCAGCTTCCGACTAGGTGGCATCTACAATGAGCAGTTCTTC. It codes for CASSFRLGGIYNEQFF.

The rearrangement links TRBV2 to TRBJ2-2; unclear D gene. This CDR3 has 15 residues. The ends were cut back, 3 bases at V and 5 bases at J, with 13 bases in the middle. CDR1 and CDR2 (germline): SNHLY, FYNNEI. The CDR3 spells CASSDRVAPTGELFF. CDR3 sequence (DNA): TGTGCCAGCAGTGATCGGGTAGCACCGACCGGGGAGCTGTTTTTT.

This clone was counted once. The chain has TRBV27 and TRBJ1-2, with unresolved D. Germline-derived CDR1 and CDR2 are MNHEY and SMNVEV (reference sequence). V dropped 2 bases and J dropped 1 base, with 5 bases sitting between them. The CDR3 spans 13 residues. Here the CDR3 reads CASSLDGNYGYTF. CDR3 coding DNA: TGTGCCAGCAGTTTAGATGGTAACTATGGCTACACCTTC.

The gene calls are TRBV6-5 and TRBJ2-5; D is ambiguous. The CDR3 extends over 12 amino acids. V was clipped by 8 bases and J by 2 bases, with 9 bases between them. The germline gives CDR1 MNHEY, CDR2 SVGAGI. The CDR3 protein is CASSARQETQYF. The CDR3 DNA is TGTGCCAGCTCGGCGAGACAAGAGACCCAGTACTTC.

Of note for this clone: An end of the junction does not agree with germline; a read error may underlie this. The chain uses TRBV5-4 and TRBJ2-7; 7 positions agree with TRBD1. Germline V gives CDR1 SGHNT, CDR2 YYREEE (reference sequence). The CDR3 spans 16 residues. CDR3 bases: TGCGCCAGCAGCCAAGTAGGGACAGCACTATCCTACGAGCAGTACTTC. The encoded protein is CASSQVGTALSYEQYF.

The chain joins TRBV27 to TRBJ2-1; D possibly corresponds to TRBD2 (5 bases). The V end was cut by 2 bases, the J end by 4 bases, with 12 bases between. The CDR3 loop spans 15 amino acids. Germline V gene lookup returns CDR1 MNHEY and CDR2 SMNVEV (reference sequence). Written as DNA, the CDR3 is TGTGCCAGCAGTTTAAAGGCAGGCGGGTACAATGAGCAGTTCTTC. Translating gives CASSLKAGGYNEQFF.

This clone appeared a single time. The chain employs TRBV5-6 and TRBJ1-2, with D unresolved. The CDR3 is 11 amino acids. The germline V gene encodes CDR1 SGHDT and CDR2 YYEEEE. V was pared by 6 bases and J by 8 bases, with 11 bases between. This CDR3 reads CASTGPSGYTF. The DNA for the CDR3 is TGTGCCAGCACTGGACCTTCAGGCTACACCTTC.

The chain uses TRBV4-1 and TRBJ2-2; 9 bases agree with TRBD2. The length of the CDR3 is 16 residues. V was clipped by 3 bases and J by 7 bases; unmatched bases: 9. Germline CDR1 is MGHRA and CDR2 is YSYEKL. Here the CDR3 reads CASSQRLTSGDGELFF. DNA for the CDR3: TGCGCCAGCAGCCAGAGGCTGACTAGCGGCGACGGGGAGCTGTTTTTT.

The chain carries TRBV6-5 and TRBJ2-3; D unclear. The CDR3 is 12 residues long. Trimming stripped 4 bases from V and 5 bases from J, with 7 bases between. Germline V lookup: CDR1 MNHEY, CDR2 SVGAGI. The chain's CDR3 is CASSSLGDTQYF. In nucleotides, the CDR3 is TGTGCCAGCAGTTCTCTAGGAGATACGCAGTATTTT.

The chain carries TRBV6-5 and TRBJ1-1; the D gene is possibly TRBD1 (5 bases). From germline, CDR1 is MNHEY and CDR2 SVGAGI. CDR3 length: 15 residues. Trimming stripped 4 bases from V and 0 bases from J, with 12 bases between. The CDR3 region has the DNA TGTGCCAGCAGTTCCCCCCGGGGGTTGAACACTGAAGCTTTCTTT. Its translation: CASSSPRGLNTEAFF.

The chain is built from TRBV28 and TRBJ1-1; D may be TRBD1 (6 bases). There are 14 residues in the CDR3. The germline V and J ends were trimmed by 3 bases and 7 bases, with 15 bases remaining between them. Looked up from germline, CDR1 is MDHEN and CDR2 is SYDVKM. CDR3 protein: CASSLATGFNEAFF. DNA of the CDR3: TGTGCCAGCAGTTTGGCGACAGGATTCAATGAAGCTTTCTTT.

V usage is TRBV7-6 and J usage is TRBJ2-1; D may correspond to TRBD1 or TRBD2 (8 bases each). The V end lost 5 bases, the J end lost 4 bases, and 18 bases lay between the germline ends. The CDR3 extends over 16 amino acids. Germline V lookup: CDR1 SGHVS, CDR2 FNYEAQ. This CDR3 reads CASSPGGGRNYNEQFF. The CDR3 bases are TGTGCCAGCAGCCCAGGGGGCGGGAGGAATTACAATGAGCAGTTCTTC. Drawing the rest from reference TRBV7-6 and TRBJ2-1, the complete variable domain is GAGVSQSPRYKVTKRGQDVALRCDPISGHVSLYWYRQALGQGPEFLTYFNYEAQQDKSGLPNDRFSAERPEGSISTLTIQRTEQRDSAMYRCASSPGGGRNYNEQFFGPGTRLTVL.

The V gene is TRBV4-1, the J gene TRBJ2-3; TRBD2 is a possible D gene (6 bases). The CDR3 spans 15 residues. Per the germline V gene, CDR1 is MGHRA and CDR2 is YSYEKL. V shed 5 bases and J shed 0 bases, with 12 bases lying between them. The CDR3 loop is CASSTRSGSTDTQYF. The CDR3, as DNA: TGCGCCAGCAGCACACGTAGCGGTAGCACAGATACGCAGTATTTT.

This clone was seen a single time. The rearrangement uses TRBV4-1 and TRBJ2-7; possibly TRBD1 for D (5 bases). The CDR3 is 15 amino acids. The V end was cut by 2 bases, the J end by 0 bases, with 11 bases between. Per the germline V gene, CDR1 is MGHRA and CDR2 is YSYEKL. The CDR3 reads CASSQQGWSSYEQYF. The CDR3 coding sequence is TGCGCCAGCAGCCAACAGGGATGGAGCTCCTACGAGCAGTACTTC.

The V gene is TRBV6-1, the J gene TRBJ2-5, with TRBD2 matching 7 bases. The V and J ends lost 0 bases and 6 bases, in that order; junction bases with no gene match: 10. There are 16 residues in the CDR3. Germline V CDR1 and CDR2: MNHNS, SASEGT. The CDR3 loop is CASSEARVAGRKTQYF. The CDR3 DNA sequence: TGTGCCAGCAGTGAAGCGAGAGTAGCGGGCCGGAAGACCCAGTACTTC.

With regard to this clone: The sample has other DNA sequences that encode this CDR3 too. The chain joins TRBV27 to TRBJ1-5; D possibly corresponds to TRBD1 (6 bases). V lost 2 bases, J lost 3 bases, and 8 bases lay in between. CDR1 and CDR2 from the germline V gene are MNHEY and SMNVEV (reference sequence). This CDR3 is 14 amino acids long. Here the CDR3 reads CASSLQGTNQPQHF. The CDR3 nucleotides read TGTGCCAGCAGTTTACAGGGGACCAATCAGCCCCAGCATTTT.

The CDR3 loop reads CASSLDPGLAGTNEQFF. Here the CDR3 DNA reads TGTGCCAGCAGCTTGGATCCAGGACTAGCGGGAACCAATGAGCAGTTCTTC. The chain has TRBV5-6 and TRBJ2-1; 12 bases map to TRBD2. This CDR3 comprises 17 residues. J lost 6 bases, V lost 0 bases, and 7 bases had no gene match. Germline CDR1 reads SGHDT; CDR2 reads YYEEEE. The complete variable domain, with remaining parts taken from reference TRBV5-6 and TRBJ2-1, reads DAGVTQSPTHLIKTRGQQVTLRCSPKSGHDTVSWYQQALGQGPQFIFQYYEEEERQRGNFPDRFSGHQFPNYSSELNVNALLLGDSALYLCASSLDPGLAGTNEQFFGPGTRLTVL.